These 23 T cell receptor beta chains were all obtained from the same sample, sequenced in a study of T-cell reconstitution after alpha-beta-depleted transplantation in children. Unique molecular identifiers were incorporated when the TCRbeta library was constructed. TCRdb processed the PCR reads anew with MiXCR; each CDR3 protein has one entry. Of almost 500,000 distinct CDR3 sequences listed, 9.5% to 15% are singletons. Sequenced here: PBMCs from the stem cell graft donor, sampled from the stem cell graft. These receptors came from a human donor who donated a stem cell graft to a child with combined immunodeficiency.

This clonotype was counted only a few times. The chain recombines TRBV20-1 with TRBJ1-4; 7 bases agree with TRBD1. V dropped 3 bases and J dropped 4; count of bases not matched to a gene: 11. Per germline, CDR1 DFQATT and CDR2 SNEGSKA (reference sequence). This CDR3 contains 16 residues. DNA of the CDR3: TGCAGTGCTAGTACCGAACAGGGGTGGATTAATGAAAAACTGTTTTTT. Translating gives CSASTEQGWINEKLFF.

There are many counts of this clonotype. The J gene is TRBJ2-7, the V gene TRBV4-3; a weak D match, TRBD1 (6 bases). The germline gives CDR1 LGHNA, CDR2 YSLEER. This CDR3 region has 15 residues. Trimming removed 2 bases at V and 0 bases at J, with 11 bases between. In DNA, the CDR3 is TGCGCCAGCAGCCAACTGACAGGATCCTCCTACGAGCAGTACTTC. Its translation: CASSQLTGSSYEQYF.

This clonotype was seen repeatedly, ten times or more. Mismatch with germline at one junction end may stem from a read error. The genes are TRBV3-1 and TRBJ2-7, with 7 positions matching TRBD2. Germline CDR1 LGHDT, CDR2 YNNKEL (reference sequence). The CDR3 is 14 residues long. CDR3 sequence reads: CASSQAGGGYEQYF. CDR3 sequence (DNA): TGTGCCAGCAGTCAAGCGGGCGGGGGCTACGAGCAGTACTTC.

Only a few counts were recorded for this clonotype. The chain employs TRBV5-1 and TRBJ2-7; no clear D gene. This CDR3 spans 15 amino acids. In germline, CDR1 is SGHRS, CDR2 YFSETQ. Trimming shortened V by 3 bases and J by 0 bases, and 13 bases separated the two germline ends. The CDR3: CASSSLPSSSYEQYF. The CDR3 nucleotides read TGCGCCAGCAGCTCGCTCCCATCCTCCTCCTACGAGCAGTACTTC.

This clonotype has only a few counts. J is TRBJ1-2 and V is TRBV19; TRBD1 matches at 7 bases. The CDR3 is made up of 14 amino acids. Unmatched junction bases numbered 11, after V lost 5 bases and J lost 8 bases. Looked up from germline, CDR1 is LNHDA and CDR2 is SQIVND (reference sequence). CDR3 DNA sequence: TGTGCCAGTAGTGCTTCGACAGGGTCAGGCGGCTACACCTTC. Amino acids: CASSASTGSGGYTF.

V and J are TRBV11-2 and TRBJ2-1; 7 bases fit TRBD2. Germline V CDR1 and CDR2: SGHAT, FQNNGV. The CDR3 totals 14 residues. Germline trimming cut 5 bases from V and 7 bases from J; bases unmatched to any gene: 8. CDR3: CASSNRLAGNEQFF. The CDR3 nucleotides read TGTGCCAGCAGCAATCGACTAGCTGGTAATGAGCAGTTCTTC.

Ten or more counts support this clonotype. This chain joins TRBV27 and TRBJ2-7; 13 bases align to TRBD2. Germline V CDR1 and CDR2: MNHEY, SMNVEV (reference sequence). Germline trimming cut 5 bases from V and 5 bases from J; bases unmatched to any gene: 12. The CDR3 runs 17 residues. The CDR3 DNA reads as TGTGCCAGCAGTGGCGGACTAGCGGGAGTAAGGGGGGACGAGCAGTACTTC. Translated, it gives CASSGGLAGVRGDEQYF.

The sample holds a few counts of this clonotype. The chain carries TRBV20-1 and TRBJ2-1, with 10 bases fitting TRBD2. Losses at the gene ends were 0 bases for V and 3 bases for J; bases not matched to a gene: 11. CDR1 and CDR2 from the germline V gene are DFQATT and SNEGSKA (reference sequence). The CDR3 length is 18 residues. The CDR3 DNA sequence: TGCAGTGCTAGAGATCAAGCGGGGGGGCCCCATCACTACAATGAGCAGTTCTTC. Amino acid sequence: CSARDQAGGPHHYNEQFF.

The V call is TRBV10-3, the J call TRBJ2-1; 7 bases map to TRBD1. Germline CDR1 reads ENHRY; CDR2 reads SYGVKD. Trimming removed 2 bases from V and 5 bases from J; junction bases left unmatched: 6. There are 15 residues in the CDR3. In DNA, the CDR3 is TGTGCCATCAGTGAGAGGTGGACAGGTAACAATGAGCAGTTCTTC. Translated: CAISERWTGNNEQFF.

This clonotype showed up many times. The CDR3 DNA sequence: TGCGCCAGCAGCTTTTCGGGACAGAAGACAGATACGCAGTATTTT. Translation: CASSFSGQKTDTQYF. This chain uses TRBV5-1 with TRBJ2-3; TRBD1 matches 7 bases. Trimming removed 2 bases from V and 3 bases from J; junction bases left unmatched: 6. Germline-derived CDR1 and CDR2 are SGHRS and YFSETQ. The CDR3 spans 15 residues.

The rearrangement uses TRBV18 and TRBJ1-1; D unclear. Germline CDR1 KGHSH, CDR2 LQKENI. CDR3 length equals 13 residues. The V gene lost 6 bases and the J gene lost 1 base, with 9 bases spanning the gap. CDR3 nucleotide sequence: TGTGCCAGCTCGGCGACACCGAACACTGAAGCTTTCTTT. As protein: CASSATPNTEAFF.

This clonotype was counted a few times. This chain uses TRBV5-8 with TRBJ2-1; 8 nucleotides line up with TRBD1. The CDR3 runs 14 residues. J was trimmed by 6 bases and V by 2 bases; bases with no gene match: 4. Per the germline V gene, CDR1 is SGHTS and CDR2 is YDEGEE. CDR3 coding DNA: TGTGCCAGCAGCTTCGGACAGGGCCTCAATGAGCAGTTCTTC. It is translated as CASSFGQGLNEQFF. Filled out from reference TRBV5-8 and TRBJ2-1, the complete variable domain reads EAGVTQSPTHLIKTRGQQATLRCSPISGHTSVYWYQQALGLGLQFLLWYDEGEERNRGNFPPRFSGRQFPNYSSELNVNALELEDSALYLCASSFGQGLNEQFFGPGTRLTVL.

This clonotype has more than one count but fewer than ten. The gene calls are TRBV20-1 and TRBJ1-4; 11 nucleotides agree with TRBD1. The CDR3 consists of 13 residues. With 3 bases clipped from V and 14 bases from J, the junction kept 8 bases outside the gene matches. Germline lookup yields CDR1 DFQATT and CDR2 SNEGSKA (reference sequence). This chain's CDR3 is CSASRTGGRMLFF. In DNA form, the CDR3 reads TGCAGTGCTAGCCGGACAGGGGGCCGAATGCTGTTTTTT.

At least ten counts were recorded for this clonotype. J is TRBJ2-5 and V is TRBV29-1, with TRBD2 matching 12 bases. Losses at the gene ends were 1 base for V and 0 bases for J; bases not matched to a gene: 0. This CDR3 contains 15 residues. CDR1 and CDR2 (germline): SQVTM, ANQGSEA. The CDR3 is CSVEGTSGDQETQYF. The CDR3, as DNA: TGCAGCGTTGAAGGGACTAGCGGGGACCAAGAGACCCAGTACTTC.

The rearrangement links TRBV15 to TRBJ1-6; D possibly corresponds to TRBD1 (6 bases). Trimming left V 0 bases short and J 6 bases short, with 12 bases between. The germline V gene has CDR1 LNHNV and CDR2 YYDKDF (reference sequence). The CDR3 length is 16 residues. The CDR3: CATSRDVGQRNSPLHF. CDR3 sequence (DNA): TGTGCCACCAGCAGAGATGTGGGACAACGTAATTCACCCCTCCACTTT.

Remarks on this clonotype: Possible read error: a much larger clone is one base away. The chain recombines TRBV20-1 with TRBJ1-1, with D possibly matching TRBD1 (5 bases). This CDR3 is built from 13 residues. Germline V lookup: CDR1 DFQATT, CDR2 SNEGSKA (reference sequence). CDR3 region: CSALTEYSAEALF. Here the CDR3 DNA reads TGCAGTGCTTTGACAGAATATTCGGCTGAAGCTTTATTT.

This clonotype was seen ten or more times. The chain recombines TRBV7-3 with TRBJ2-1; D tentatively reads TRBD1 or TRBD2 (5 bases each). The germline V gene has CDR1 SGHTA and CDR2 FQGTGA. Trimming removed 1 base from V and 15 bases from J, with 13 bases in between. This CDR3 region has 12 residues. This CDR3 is CASSLNGAQRFF. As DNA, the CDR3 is TGTGCCAGCAGCTTAAACGGGGCCCAGAGGTTCTTC.

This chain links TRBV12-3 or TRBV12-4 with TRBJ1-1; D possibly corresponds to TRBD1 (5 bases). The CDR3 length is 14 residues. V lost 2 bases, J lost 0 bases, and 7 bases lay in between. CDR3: CASSLSGMNTEAFF. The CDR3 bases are TGTGCCAGCAGTTTATCAGGGATGAACACTGAAGCTTTCTTT.

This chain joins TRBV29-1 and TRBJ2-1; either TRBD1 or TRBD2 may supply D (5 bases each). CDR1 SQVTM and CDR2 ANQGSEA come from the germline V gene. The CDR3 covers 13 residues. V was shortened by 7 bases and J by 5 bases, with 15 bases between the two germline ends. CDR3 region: CSAHSPGHNEQFF. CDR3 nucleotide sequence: TGCAGCGCCCACTCCCCGGGGCACAATGAGCAGTTCTTC.

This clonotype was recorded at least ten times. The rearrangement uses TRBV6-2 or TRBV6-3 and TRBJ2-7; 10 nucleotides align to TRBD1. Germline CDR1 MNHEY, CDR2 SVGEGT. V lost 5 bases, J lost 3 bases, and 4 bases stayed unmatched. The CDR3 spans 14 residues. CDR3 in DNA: TGTGCCAGCAGTCCGGGACAGGGGTTCTACGAGCAGTACTTC. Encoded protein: CASSPGQGFYEQYF.

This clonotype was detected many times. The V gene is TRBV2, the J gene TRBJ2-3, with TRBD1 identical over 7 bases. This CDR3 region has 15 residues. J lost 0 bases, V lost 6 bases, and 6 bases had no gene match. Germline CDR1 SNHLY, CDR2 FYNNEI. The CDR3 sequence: CASRRTGLSTDTQYF. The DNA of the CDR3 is TGTGCCAGCAGGAGGACAGGACTTAGCACAGATACGCAGTATTTT.

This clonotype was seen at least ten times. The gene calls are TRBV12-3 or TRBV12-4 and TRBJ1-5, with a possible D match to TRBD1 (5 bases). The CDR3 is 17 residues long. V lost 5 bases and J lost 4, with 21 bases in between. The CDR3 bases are TGTGCCAGCAGTCCTACTTTCGACAGAAGAGGGAATCAGCCCCAGCATTTT. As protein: CASSPTFDRRGNQPQHF.

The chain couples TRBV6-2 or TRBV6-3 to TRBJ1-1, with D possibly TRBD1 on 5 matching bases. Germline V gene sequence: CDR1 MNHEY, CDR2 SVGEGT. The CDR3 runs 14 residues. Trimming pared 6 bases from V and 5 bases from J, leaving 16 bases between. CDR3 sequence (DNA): TGTGCCAGCAGCCAGACCCGCAGGGATACTGAAGCTTTCTTT. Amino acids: CASSQTRRDTEAFF.